The T cell receptor beta chain described here comes from a study of blood T cells in healthy people across ages (dated by TCRdb to 2013 to 2016). As for the study more broadly: In model experiments, template switching captured about one uniquely barcoded TCR beta cDNA molecule for every two T cells. The study measured age-related changes in TCR beta repertoire diversity using deep sequencing normalized with unique cDNA molecular identifiers. Donors were grouped into four age groups: young (average roughly 17 years), middle-aged (under 40), aged (over 55) and long-lived (approximately 75). To avoid experimental bias, donors of different ages were spread randomly across the sequencing lanes. The study analyzed two additional independent replicas of 1 million unique cDNA reads from the same blood draw for two donors, one aged 18 to 30 and one aged 80 or older. General conclusions and limits of the study: Compared with the aged group, the long-lived group had more naive CD4+ T cells, fewer expanded clones and increased TCR diversity, a pattern suggesting age selection. There was a strong correlation between observed TCR beta diversity and the percentage of naive T cells measured by flow cytometry. Since profiling was done on bulk unsorted PBMCs, naive and antigen-experienced compartments could not be conclusively compared. Because donor CMV infection status was unknown, age-related changes in expanded clonotypes were potentially confounded. Estimates of total diversity from one million sequenced T cells were regarded as lower bounds and underestimates. Observed TCR beta diversity per million T cells fell roughly linearly with age, and a significant reduction was already apparent by age approximately 41.

The 39 donors, aged about 6 to 95 years, were systemically healthy Caucasian individuals from Russia. Around 10 milliliters of peripheral blood were collected from each donor into EDTA-treated Vacutainer tubes. Ficoll-Paque density-gradient centrifugation was used to isolate PBMCs, with at least 7 million per sample. Total RNA was extracted from PBMCs with Trizol reagent, with at least 6 micrograms obtained per sample. For every donor, flow cytometry on a PBMC aliquot measured the percentage of naive CD45RAhigh/CD27high T cells. With respect to this clonotype: The antigen it recognizes is unknown. Base qualities are missing; no much larger clone stands one base away.

V gives up 1 base and J gives up 0 bases, and the segment between their germline ends measures 7 bases. As encoded in the germline V gene, CDR1 is SGHAT while CDR2 is FQNNGV. From cysteine to phenylalanine, the CDR3 is 14 amino acids long. Only the CDR3 portion is preserved as DNA: 42 bases, with reading frame beginning at the first base. Libraries were built with 5' RACE. Data came from an Illumina HiSeq 2500. A second roughly 6 to 12 cycle PCR used a sample-barcoded 5' primer and a J-beta primer mix. A unique molecular identifier was introduced onto each TCR beta cDNA molecule by a template-switch 5' adaptor carrying 12 random nucleotides. Each sample yielded at least 2.5 million CDR3-containing paired-end reads. First-strand cDNA was synthesized from all RNA with the Mint cDNA synthesis kit, primed by a TRBC-specific oligonucleotide. Following uracil-DNA glycosylase treatment, all cDNA underwent a first 18-cycle PCR with the universal primers M1SS and BC2_uni_R. The authors' analysis ran thus. Normalization of each sample was performed by random selection of 1 million high-quality reads, each carrying a distinct molecular identifier. Instead of being binned into consensus sequences, reads with shared molecular identifiers were discarded. MiTCR, with a Q25 quality threshold and the strictest error-elimination algorithm, was used for CDR3 identification, clonotype clustering and error correction. A nonparametric unseen species model using Euler transformation provided a lower-bound estimate of total TCR beta diversity. The public sequencing data were trimmed at Q25 with fastp and processed into clonotypes with MiXCR by TCRdb, which kept only in-frame beta chains. Each entry merges the rows of one CDR3 protein and shows their most common DNA and genes. Here the V and J calls rest on TCRdb's processing, not on the authors' analysis. Here the sample has 1.6 million or so distinct CDR3 sequences; roughly 30% occur a single time. The leading ten clones occupy over 9% of the sample.

The source is a woman under 40 in good health. The sequenced material came from blood. Recombination linked TRBV11-2 to TRBJ2-7, with the D gene call left open. The nucleotides read TGTGCCAGCAGCTTAGGTTTCTACTCCTACGAGCAGTACTTC. This gives the protein CASSLGFYSYEQYF.